This T cell receptor (beta chain) was sequenced during a study of T cell responses to AZD1222 COVID-19 vaccine. Produced via immunoSEQ multiplex PCR; TCRdb's table is partial and in-frame only. This sample yields some 200,000 clones, of which more than 75% are seen a single time; nearly 1% belongs to the top ten. After removal of 5 bases from V and 0 bases from J, the junction contained 4 bases not matched to a gene. CDR3 size: 15 residues. CDR1 and CDR2 from the germline V gene are LNHDA and SQIVND (reference sequence). In regard to this clone: What it binds is not known.

Notes on the study in general: Spike was spanned by vaccine-associated CD4 TCRs, with dominance at 160-218 and 743-854.

The sample consisted of peripheral blood, taken on day 0 of AZD1222 vaccination. The sequence was obtained from an adult in good health. The V gene is TRBV19, the J gene TRBJ1-2; 9 nucleotides align to TRBD1. The CDR3 DNA reads TGTGCCAGTAGTGTACAGGGGGCTGCTAACTATGGCTACACCTTC. Amino acids: CASSVQGAANYGYTF. The full variable domain, in which reference TRBV19 and TRBJ1-2 provide the parts outside the CDR3, is DGGITQSPKYLFRKEGQNVTLSCEQNLNHDAMYWYRQDPGQGLRLIYYSQIVNDFQKGDIAEGYSVSREKKESFPLTVTSAQKNPTAFYLCASSVQGAANYGYTFGSGTRLTVV.